A single sample is the source of the 14 T cell receptor beta chains below, sequenced in a study of blood T cell repertoires in COVID-19. Libraries were prepared by immunoSEQ multiplex PCR; TCRdb keeps only in-frame clonotypes and omits some of them. The top ten hold 0.6% to 0.8% of the sample, which has 150,000 to 200,000 clones, around 94% seen once. The sample taken for sequencing was peripheral blood. The receptors originated from a man aged 30-40 years with COVID-19, enrolled during active disease.

The chain uses TRBV6-5 and TRBJ1-2; no clear D. From germline, CDR1 is MNHEY and CDR2 SVGAGI. The V and J ends lost 0 bases and 4 bases respectively, with 9 bases between them. The length of the CDR3 is 14 residues. The CDR3 sequence is CASSYSGGSYGYTF. CDR3 coding DNA: TGTGCCAGCAGTTACTCGGGAGGTAGCTATGGCTACACCTTC.

This clone was seen just once. The same CDR3 can be traced to other DNA sequences in this sample. The chain employs TRBV7-3 and TRBJ1-1, with D uncertain. Trimming removed 2 bases at V and 6 bases at J, with 10 bases between. The germline V gene has CDR1 SGHTA and CDR2 FQGTGA. The CDR3 has 13 residues. This CDR3 reads CASSLGGAAEAFF. The CDR3 DNA sequence: TGTGCCAGCAGCTTAGGAGGAGCAGCTGAAGCTTTCTTT.

This clone was recorded only once. This rearrangement joins TRBV19 to TRBJ1-5; 7 bases align to TRBD1. The ends lost 3 bases at V and 11 bases at J; junction bases unmatched: 7. The germline V gene encodes CDR1 LNHDA and CDR2 SQIVND (reference sequence). The CDR3 covers 13 residues. The CDR3 loop is CASSILSTGSQHF. Here the CDR3 DNA reads TGTGCCAGTAGTATCCTCTCGACAGGGTCCCAGCATTTT. Full variable domain (missing parts from reference TRBV19 and TRBJ1-5): DGGITQSPKYLFRKEGQNVTLSCEQNLNHDAMYWYRQDPGQGLRLIYYSQIVNDFQKGDIAEGYSVSREKKESFPLTVTSAQKNPTAFYLCASSILSTGSQHFGDGTRLSIL.

The chain employs TRBV7-9 and TRBJ1-2; 7 bases map to TRBD1. Germline CDR1 reads SEHNR; CDR2 reads FQNEAQ (reference sequence). Unmatched junction bases numbered 7, after V lost 5 bases and J lost 4 bases. The CDR3 is made up of 14 amino acids. The CDR3 spells CASSAPGQLYGYTF. The CDR3 DNA sequence: TGTGCCAGCAGCGCCCCGGGACAGCTCTATGGCTACACCTTC.

The chain carries TRBV15 and TRBJ2-5, with D possibly being TRBD2 (6 bases). Germline values: CDR1 LNHNV, CDR2 YYDKDF (reference sequence). CDR3 length: 18 amino acids. Trimming took off 0 bases at V and 5 bases at J, with 22 bases between the two ends. The CDR3 DNA is TGTGCCACCAGCAGAGATTGGGGCGAGATCCCCCGGGGGGAGACCCAGTACTTC. This translates into CATSRDWGEIPRGETQYF. Full variable domain (outside the CDR3, taken from reference TRBV15 and TRBJ2-5): DAMVIQNPRYQVTQFGKPVTLSCSQTLNHNVMYWYQQKSSQAPKLLFHYYDKDFNNEADTPDNFQSRRPNTSFCFLDIRSPGLGDTAMYLCATSRDWGEIPRGETQYFGPGTRLLVL.

V gene TRBV3-1 (or the pseudogene TRBV3-2) combines with J gene TRBJ1-6, with unresolved D. The CDR3 sequence is 15 residues long. CDR1 and CDR2 from the germline V gene are LGHDT and YNNKEL (reference sequence). The germline V and J ends were trimmed by 5 bases and 5 bases, with 13 bases remaining between them. The DNA of the CDR3 is TGTGCCAGCAGCTTAACGACGGGGAATAATTCACCCCTCCACTTT. Encoded protein: CASSLTTGNNSPLHF.

J is TRBJ1-1 and V is TRBV6-4, with D unclear. CDR3 size: 15 residues. Trimming shortened V by 7 bases and J by 0 bases, and 15 bases separated the two germline ends. Looked up from germline, CDR1 is MRHNA and CDR2 is SNTAGT. CDR3 sequence (DNA): TGTGCCAGCACCTCCTGGGGAGGACTGAACACTGAAGCTTTCTTT. Translated: CASTSWGGLNTEAFF.

The V and J genes are TRBV7-3 and TRBJ2-1; 7 bases align to TRBD1. From germline, CDR1 is SGHTA and CDR2 FQGTGA. The V and J ends lost 0 bases and 4 bases, in that order; junction bases with no gene match: 6. The CDR3 totals 16 residues. For the CDR3, the DNA is TGTGCCAGCAGCTTAACTGGACAGGCCGGTTACAATGAGCAGTTCTTC. Protein: CASSLTGQAGYNEQFF.

The rearrangement uses TRBV6-6 and TRBJ1-2, with 7 positions matching TRBD1. V was clipped by 5 bases and J by 7 bases; unmatched bases: 10. The CDR3 spans 14 residues. From germline, CDR1 is MNHNY and CDR2 SVGAGI (reference sequence). This chain's CDR3 is CASSQGTASLGYTF. CDR3 DNA: TGTGCCAGCAGTCAAGGGACAGCGAGCCTTGGCTACACCTTC.

The rearrangement joins TRBV14 to TRBJ2-2; tentatively, D is TRBD1 (6 bases). Trimming left V 1 base short and J 4 bases short, with 13 bases between. Germline V gene lookup returns CDR1 SGHDN and CDR2 FVKESK. The CDR3 extends over 16 amino acids. The CDR3 spells CASSQAGTRTTGELFF. The CDR3 bases are TGTGCCAGCAGCCAAGCCGGGACACGTACCACCGGGGAGCTGTTTTTT.

The chain recombines TRBV12-3 or TRBV12-4 with TRBJ2-5; 7 nucleotides line up with TRBD2. The CDR3 covers 12 residues. V shed 3 bases, J shed 7 bases, and the junction held 2 bases outside the gene matches. The CDR3 loop reads CASSFGGGTQYF. The CDR3 bases are TGTGCCAGCAGTTTTGGGGGGGGGACCCAGTACTTC.

This chain joins TRBV2 and TRBJ2-5, with TRBD1 identical over 8 bases. The CDR3 has 12 residues. The germline V gene encodes CDR1 SNHLY and CDR2 FYNNEI. After removal of 6 bases from V and 6 bases from J, the junction contained 3 bases not matched to a gene. The CDR3 here is CASRDRGQTQYF. The CDR3 region has the DNA TGTGCCAGCAGAGACAGGGGACAGACCCAGTACTTC.

The chain carries TRBV29-1 and TRBJ2-3; possible D gene TRBD1, 5 bases. Trimming shortened V by 4 bases and J by 1 base, and 12 bases separated the two germline ends. This CDR3 region has 14 residues. Looked up from germline, CDR1 is SQVTM and CDR2 is ANQGSEA. The CDR3 loop reads CSVARLGGTDTQYF. The CDR3 DNA follows: TGCAGCGTTGCCCGGTTAGGGGGCACAGATACGCAGTATTTT.

The rearrangement uses TRBV19 and TRBJ2-6; D gene uncertain. V lost 3 bases to trimming and J lost 2 bases, with 2 bases between them. This CDR3 is built from 13 residues. Germline lookup yields CDR1 LNHDA and CDR2 SQIVND (reference sequence). The CDR3 sequence: CASSITGANVLTF. The CDR3 nucleotides read TGTGCCAGTAGTATTACTGGGGCCAACGTCCTGACTTTC.